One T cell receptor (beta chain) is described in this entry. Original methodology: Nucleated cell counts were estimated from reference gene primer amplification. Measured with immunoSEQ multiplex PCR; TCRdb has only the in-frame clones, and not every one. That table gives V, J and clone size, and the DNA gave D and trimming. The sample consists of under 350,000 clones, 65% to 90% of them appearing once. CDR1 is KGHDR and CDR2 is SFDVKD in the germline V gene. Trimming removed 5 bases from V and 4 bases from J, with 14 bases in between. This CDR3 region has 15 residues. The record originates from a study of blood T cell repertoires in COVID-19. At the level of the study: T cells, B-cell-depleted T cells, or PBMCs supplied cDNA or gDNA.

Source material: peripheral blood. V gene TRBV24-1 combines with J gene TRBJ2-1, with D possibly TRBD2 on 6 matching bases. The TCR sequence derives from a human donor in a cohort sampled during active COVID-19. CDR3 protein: CATSGGVAEYNEQFF. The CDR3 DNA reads TGTGCCACCAGTGGTGGAGTAGCGGAATACAATGAGCAGTTCTTC.